The 17 T cell receptor beta chains listed next were all sequenced from one sample in a study of cytomegalovirus exposure and HLA in healthy donors. The PCR was carried out with 60 Vbeta primers and 13 Jbeta primers. TCRdb's copy holds only in-frame clones and misses some; the assay was immunoSEQ multiplex PCR. This table has 120,000 or so clones, 60% to 85% appearing once. The sequencing sample was made of PBMCs. The origin of the receptors is a man aged 50 to 60 in good health and CMV-seropositive.

The chain links TRBV7-9 to TRBJ1-6; D is uncertain. V was pared by 1 base and J by 9 bases, with 19 bases between. Germline CDR1 and CDR2: SEHNR and FQNEAQ (reference sequence). The CDR3 consists of 17 residues. The chain's CDR3 is CASSLDSGPAGGSPLHF. In nucleotides, the CDR3 is TGTGCCAGCAGCTTAGACTCAGGTCCCGCCGGAGGTTCACCCCTCCACTTT.

V usage is TRBV4-3 and J usage is TRBJ2-1; D ambiguous. Germline V gene lookup returns CDR1 LGHNA and CDR2 YSLEER. V shed 0 bases and J shed 4 bases, with 16 bases lying between them. The length of the CDR3 is 17 residues. CDR3 loop: CASSQDLARINYNEQFF. The CDR3 DNA follows: TGCGCCAGCAGCCAAGATCTTGCCAGGATAAATTACAATGAGCAGTTCTTC.

The chain joins TRBV19 to TRBJ1-6; 7 bases align to TRBD1. Germline CDR1 LNHDA, CDR2 SQIVND (reference sequence). The CDR3 totals 13 residues. After removal of 6 bases from V and 5 bases from J, the junction contained 1 base not matched to a gene. The CDR3 sequence: CASSGQDNSPLHF. The DNA for the CDR3 is TGTGCCAGTAGCGGACAGGATAATTCACCCCTCCACTTT.

The V call is TRBV28, the J call TRBJ2-7, with 8 bases matching TRBD1. J lost 2 bases, V lost 6 bases, and 3 bases had no gene match. The CDR3 runs 13 residues. CDR1 MDHEN and CDR2 SYDVKM come from the germline V gene. The CDR3 sequence: CASRQGVTYEQYF. In DNA, the CDR3 is TGTGCCAGCAGACAGGGGGTTACCTACGAGCAGTACTTC.

This chain connects TRBV11-2 to TRBJ1-1, with a tentative D call TRBD1 (5 bases). V lost 5 bases and J lost 7, with 11 bases in between. This CDR3 has 12 amino acids. Germline CDR1 SGHAT, CDR2 FQNNGV. The CDR3 is CASSPRGVEAFF. CDR3 DNA: TGTGCCAGCAGCCCACGGGGGGTTGAAGCTTTCTTT.

V is TRBV9 and J is TRBJ1-6, with 9 nucleotides matching TRBD1. Unmatched junction bases numbered 6, after V lost 4 bases and J lost 10 bases. Germline CDR1 SGDLS, CDR2 YYNGEE. This CDR3 has 14 residues. The CDR3 is CASSPQGAQSPLHF. The CDR3 DNA sequence: TGTGCCAGCAGCCCACAGGGGGCTCAATCACCCCTCCACTTT.

This clone appeared a single time. This sequence joins TRBV5-1 and TRBJ2-7; unclear D gene. The CDR3 has 13 amino acids. Germline CDR1 is SGHRS and CDR2 is YFSETQ. Trimming shortened V by 0 bases and J by 4 bases, and 8 bases separated the two germline ends. This chain's CDR3 is CASSLGQIYEQYF. DNA for the CDR3: TGCGCCAGCAGCTTGGGCCAGATATACGAGCAGTACTTC.

The gene calls are TRBV7-9 and TRBJ2-3; 8 positions match TRBD1. CDR1 SEHNR and CDR2 FQNEAQ come from the germline V gene (reference sequence). The CDR3 loop spans 15 amino acids. V gave up 3 bases and J gave up 3 bases; unmatched junction bases: 5. This CDR3 reads CASSFGQGGTDTQYF. CDR3 sequence (DNA): TGTGCCAGCAGCTTTGGACAGGGAGGTACAGATACGCAGTATTTT.

This chain links TRBV7-9 with TRBJ1-2; 8 bases fit TRBD1. From germline, CDR1 is SEHNR and CDR2 FQNEAQ (reference sequence). The CDR3 has 14 residues. J lost 7 bases, V lost 5 bases, and 9 bases had no gene match. This chain's CDR3 is CASSQGGRGRGYTF. The CDR3 DNA reads TGTGCCAGCAGCCAAGGGGGCAGGGGGCGTGGCTACACCTTC. The full variable domain, with the rest looked up from reference TRBV7-9 and TRBJ1-2, is DTGVSQNPRHKITKRGQNVTFRCDPISEHNRLYWYRQTLGQGPEFLTYFQNEAQLEKSRLLSDRFSAERPKGSFSTLEIQRTEQGDSAMYLCASSQGGRGRGYTFGSGTRLTVV.

The rearrangement links TRBV9 to TRBJ1-5; maybe TRBD1 (6 bases). Germline V CDR1 and CDR2: SGDLS, YYNGEE. The CDR3 extends over 15 amino acids. V was cut by 7 bases and J by 5 bases, with 19 bases left in between. In nucleotides, the CDR3 is TGTGCCAGCCTGTTCCCTAATCAGGGGTATCAGCCCCAGCATTTT. Amino acids: CASLFPNQGYQPQHF.

This clone was found a few times. The chain joins TRBV27 to TRBJ2-5, with 12 bases identical to TRBD2. The J call may be incorrect, as the DNA end agrees better with TRBJ2-7. This CDR3 has 14 amino acids. CDR1 and CDR2 from the germline V gene are MNHEY and SMNVEV (reference sequence). The CDR3 DNA reads TGTGCCAGCAGTTTACTAGCGGGGGGGTACGAGCAGTACTTC. Protein: CASSLLAGGYEQYF.

The chain links TRBV5-1 to TRBJ1-2, with D unresolved. CDR3 length equals 14 residues. Germline CDR1 is SGHRS and CDR2 is YFSETQ. V was pared by 4 bases and J by 4 bases, with 14 bases between. The CDR3 sequence: CASSQDTGGYGYTF. The CDR3 coding sequence is TGCGCCAGCAGCCAAGACACCGGTGGCTATGGCTACACCTTC.

The chain carries TRBV19 and TRBJ2-5, with 7 bases matching TRBD1. The junction had 4 bases not matched to a gene; V was cut back by 4 bases and J by 2 bases. The CDR3 totals 14 residues. Germline assignment: CDR1 LNHDA and CDR2 SQIVND (reference sequence). The CDR3 sequence: CASSTGTAQETQYF. CDR3 coding DNA: TGTGCCAGTAGTACGGGGACAGCACAAGAGACCCAGTACTTC.

This chain joins TRBV5-6 and TRBJ1-2; 10 bases are a match to TRBD1. With 4 bases clipped from V and 6 bases from J, the junction kept 3 bases outside the gene matches. Germline-derived CDR1 and CDR2 are SGHDT and YYEEEE. This CDR3 has 13 amino acids. CDR3 residues: CASSTGQGDGYTF. CDR3 sequence (DNA): TGTGCCAGCAGCACCGGACAGGGGGATGGCTACACCTTC. The entire variable domain, with the rest obtained from reference TRBV5-6 and TRBJ1-2, is as follows: DAGVTQSPTHLIKTRGQQVTLRCSPKSGHDTVSWYQQALGQGPQFIFQYYEEEERQRGNFPDRFSGHQFPNYSSELNVNALLLGDSALYLCASSTGQGDGYTFGSGTRLTVV.

The chain joins TRBV13 to TRBJ1-1; 7 nucleotides line up with TRBD1. The J segment lost 7 bases and the V segment lost 1 base, leaving 6 bases of the junction unmatched. CDR1 PRHDT and CDR2 FYEKMQ come from the germline V gene (reference sequence). This CDR3 spans 14 amino acids. The CDR3 DNA sequence: TGTGCCAGCAGCTTAGCGGCCGCAGGGGGTGAAGCTTTCTTT. It specifies CASSLAAAGGEAFF. Combining the CDR3 with reference TRBV13 and TRBJ1-1 gives the whole variable domain AAGVIQSPRHLIKEKRETATLKCYPIPRHDTVYWYQQGPGQDPQFLISFYEKMQSDKGSIPDRFSAQQFSDYHSELNMSSLELGDSALYFCASSLAAAGGEAFFGQGTRLTVV.

The chain couples TRBV7-9 to TRBJ2-7; the D is unclear. Between the trimmed V and J ends, which lost 3 bases and 1 base, there was a span of 7 bases. This CDR3 contains 13 residues. CDR1 is SEHNR, CDR2 FQNEAQ, per germline (reference sequence). In nucleotides, the CDR3 is TGTGCCAGCAGCTTGTCTAAGTCCTACGAGCAGTACTTC. This gives the protein CASSLSKSYEQYF.

The rearrangement joins TRBV7-2 to TRBJ1-3; D perhaps matches TRBD1 (6 bases). Germline assignment: CDR1 SGHTA and CDR2 FQGNSA. Trimming took 0 bases from V and 9 from J, leaving 12 bases between them. This CDR3 comprises 14 residues. The CDR3 sequence is CASSLAGGKGTIYF. CDR3 nucleotides: TGTGCCAGCAGCTTAGCTGGGGGCAAAGGCACCATATATTTT.